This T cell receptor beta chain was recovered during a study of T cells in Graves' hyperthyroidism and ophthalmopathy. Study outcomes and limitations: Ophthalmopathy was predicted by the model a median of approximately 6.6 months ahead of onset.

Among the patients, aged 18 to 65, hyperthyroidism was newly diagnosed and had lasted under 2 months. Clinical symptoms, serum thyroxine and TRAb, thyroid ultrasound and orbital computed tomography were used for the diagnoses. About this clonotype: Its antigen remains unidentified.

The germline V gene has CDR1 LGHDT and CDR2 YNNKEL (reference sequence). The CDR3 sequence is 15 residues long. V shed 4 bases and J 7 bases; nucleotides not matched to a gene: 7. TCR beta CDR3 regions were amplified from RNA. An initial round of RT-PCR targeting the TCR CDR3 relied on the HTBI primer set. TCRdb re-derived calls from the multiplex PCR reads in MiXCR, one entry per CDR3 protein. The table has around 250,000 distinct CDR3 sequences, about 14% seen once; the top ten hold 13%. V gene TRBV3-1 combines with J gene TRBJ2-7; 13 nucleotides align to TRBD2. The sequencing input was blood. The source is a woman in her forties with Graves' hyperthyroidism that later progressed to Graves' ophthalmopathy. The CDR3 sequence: CASSPGLAGVQEQYF. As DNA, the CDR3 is TGTGCCAGCAGCCCCGGACTAGCGGGAGTACAGGAGCAGTACTTC.